The clone carrying this T cell receptor (beta chain) was seen at least ten times. Its antigen is currently unknown. The data are from a study of prognosis after radiotherapy for stage I lung cancer. Study as a whole: Individuals with stage I non-small cell lung cancer joined the cohort between April 2018 and January 2019. Over 11 cases involved newly diagnosed primary stage I lung tumors, and roughly 5 involved oligometastatic NSCLC subsequent to surgical resection of the primary tumor. Squamous cell carcinoma tumors occurred in more than five patients, adenocarcinoma in around 12.

Two-round multiplex PCR on genomic DNA was the method by which TCR beta CDR3 was amplified. The first PCR round targeted every TRBV and TRBJ gene with specific primers. One entry per CDR3 protein, called by TCRdb with MiXCR from the multiplex PCR reads. The table includes around 30,000 distinct CDR3 sequences, 34% detected once. Whole-study findings and limits: Median unique TCR clones dropped from roughly 9,900 to 7,200 after stereotactic body radiation therapy.

Trimming at V came to 3 bases and at J to 5 bases, leaving 2 bases not matched to a gene. The length of the CDR3 is 15 residues. The chain is built from TRBV12-3 or TRBV12-4 and TRBJ1-4, with TRBD1 matching over 11 bases. Source: PBMCs, taken before or after stereotactic body radiation therapy (not recorded which). The receptor was isolated from a donor aged 50 or older with non-small cell lung cancer. This chain's CDR3 is CASSLDRGRNEKLFF. The CDR3 DNA sequence: TGTGCCAGCAGTTTGGACAGGGGGCGAAATGAAAAACTGTTTTTT.